Here is one T cell receptor (beta chain) with its context. A read error is possible here, since a much larger clone lies one base away. This sample stems from a study of metastatic and nonmetastatic thyroid tumors. On the study more broadly: Both malignant and benign thyroid patients supplied peripheral blood and tumor or nodule tissue samples, across which the repertoires of these patients were then compared.

Thyroid surgery was preceded by no treatment in any patient. The length of the CDR3 is 12 residues. Looked up from germline, CDR1 is DFQATT and CDR2 is SNEGSKA (reference sequence). Trimming pared 8 bases from V and 10 bases from J, leaving 19 bases between. With MiXCR, TCRdb reprocessed the PCR reads. The table lists tens of thousands of clones, around an eighth of them singletons, with roughly 9% in the top ten. Sequencing was done on a sample of blood. This chain uses TRBV20-1 with TRBJ2-3; D is perhaps TRBD2 (6 bases). This receptor was obtained from a male donor with papillary thyroid cancer or a benign thyroid nodule (not recorded which). Some clones in this sample may be carry-over from other donors' samples. CDR3 loop: CSWGLRREAQYF. The CDR3 region has the DNA TGCAGTTGGGGACTTCGCCGCGAGGCGCAGTATTTT.